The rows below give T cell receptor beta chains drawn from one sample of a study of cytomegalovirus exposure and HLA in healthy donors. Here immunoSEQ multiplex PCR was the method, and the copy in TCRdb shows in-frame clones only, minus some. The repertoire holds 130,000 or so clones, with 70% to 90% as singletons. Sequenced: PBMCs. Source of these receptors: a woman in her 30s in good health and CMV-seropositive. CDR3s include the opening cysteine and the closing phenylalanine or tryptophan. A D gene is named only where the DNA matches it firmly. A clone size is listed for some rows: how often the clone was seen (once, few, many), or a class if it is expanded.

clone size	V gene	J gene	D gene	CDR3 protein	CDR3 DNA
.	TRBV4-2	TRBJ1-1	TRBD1	CASSSDRGLTEAFF	TGTGCCAGCAGCTCGGACAGGGGGCTCACTGAAGCTTTCTTT
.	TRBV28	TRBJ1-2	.	CASTAGPSYTF	TGTGCCAGCACCGCGGGCCCCAGCTACACCTTC
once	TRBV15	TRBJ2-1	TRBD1	CATRTGYNEQFF	TGTGCCACCAGGACAGGGTACAATGAGCAGTTCTTC
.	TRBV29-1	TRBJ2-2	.	CSYLGGTNTGELFF	TGCAGCTATTTGGGGGGTACTAACACCGGGGAGCTGTTTTTT
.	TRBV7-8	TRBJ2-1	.	CASSLEYDRYNEQFF	TGTGCCAGCAGCTTAGAATACGACAGGTACAATGAGCAGTTCTTC
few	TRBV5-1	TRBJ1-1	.	CASREDTEAFF	TGCGCCAGCAGGGAGGACACTGAAGCTTTCTTT
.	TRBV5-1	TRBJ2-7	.	CASSLGGTLSYEQYF	TGCGCCAGCAGCTTGGGAGGTACCCTCTCCTACGAGCAGTACTTC
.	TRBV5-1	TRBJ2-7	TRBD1	CASSSGTGAREQYF	TGCGCCAGCAGCTCCGGGACAGGGGCGAGAGAGCAGTACTTC
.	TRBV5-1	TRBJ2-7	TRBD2	CASSPPLAGGLYEQYF	TGCGCCAGCAGCCCCCCTCTTGCGGGGGGGCTCTACGAGCAGTACTTC
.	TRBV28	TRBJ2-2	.	CASSLVGGTGELFF	TGTGCCAGCAGTTTAGTAGGCGGCACCGGGGAGCTGTTTTTT
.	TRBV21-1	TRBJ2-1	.	CASSKRELAGAWQFF	TGTGCCAGCAGCAAAAGGGAACTAGCGGGCGCGTGGCAGTTCTTC
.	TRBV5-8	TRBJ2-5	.	CASRSGVAQYF	TGTGCCAGCAGATCAGGGGTGGCCCAGTACTTC
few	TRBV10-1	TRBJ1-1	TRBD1	CASSVTGDAEAFF	TGCGCCAGCAGTGTGACAGGGGACGCTGAAGCTTTCTTT
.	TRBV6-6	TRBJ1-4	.	CASSYLGATNEKLFF	TGTGCCAGCAGTTACTTGGGAGCAACTAATGAAAAACTGTTTTTT
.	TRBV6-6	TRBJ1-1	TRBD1	CASSYSGGRTEAFF	TGTGCCAGCAGTTACTCAGGGGGCAGGACTGAAGCTTTCTTT
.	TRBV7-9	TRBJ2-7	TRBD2	CASSPGTAGTSGTYEQYF	TGTGCCAGCAGCCCCGGGACGGCCGGGACTAGCGGGACGTACGAGCAGTACTTC
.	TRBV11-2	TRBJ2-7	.	CASSLGPGTLYEQYF	TGTGCCAGCAGCTTAGGACCCGGGACTTTATACGAGCAGTACTTC
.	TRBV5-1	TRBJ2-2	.	CASSIDRYTGELFF	TGCGCCAGCAGCATTGACAGGTACACCGGGGAGCTGTTTTTT
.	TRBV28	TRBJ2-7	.	CASSPPYGSATYEQYF	TGTGCCAGCAGTCCCCCCTATGGGAGCGCGACCTACGAGCAGTACTTC
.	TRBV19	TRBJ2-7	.	CASSIQQSHEQYF	TGTGCCAGTAGTATTCAACAGTCCCACGAGCAGTACTTC
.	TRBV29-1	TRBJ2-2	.	CSARGGWTGELFF	TGCAGTGCTAGGGGGGGTTGGACCGGGGAGCTGTTTTTT
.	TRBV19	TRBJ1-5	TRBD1	CASSISTGGQPQHF	TGTGCCAGTAGTATTAGCACAGGGGGACAGCCCCAGCATTTT
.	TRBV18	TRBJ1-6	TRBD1	CASSPPNNRGASPLHF	TGTGCCAGCTCACCACCGAATAACAGGGGGGCTTCACCCCTCCACTTT
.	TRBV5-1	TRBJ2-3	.	CASSFGAGSTDTQYF	TGCGCCAGCAGCTTTGGAGCAGGGAGCACAGATACGCAGTATTTT
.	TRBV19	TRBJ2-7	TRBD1	CASSAGQAYEQYF	TGTGCCAGTAGTGCAGGACAGGCCTACGAGCAGTACTTC
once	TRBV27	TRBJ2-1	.	CASSFGRSGNEQFF	TGTGCCAGCAGTTTTGGTAGGTCAGGAAATGAGCAGTTCTTC
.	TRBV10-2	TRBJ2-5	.	CASSNRAGETQYF	TGCGCCAGCTCCAACCGAGCAGGGGAGACCCAGTACTTC
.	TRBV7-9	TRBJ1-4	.	CASSLGTVNEKLFF	TGTGCCAGCAGCTTAGGCACGGTTAATGAAAAACTGTTTTTT
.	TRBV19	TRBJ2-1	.	CASTTGQGGQWSYNEQFF	TGTGCCAGTACCACTGGACAGGGAGGGCAATGGTCCTACAATGAGCAGTTCTTC
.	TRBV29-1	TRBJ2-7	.	CSVSDSYEQYF	TGCAGCGTCTCGGACAGTTACGAGCAGTACTTC
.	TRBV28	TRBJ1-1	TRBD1	CASSQSTGGPLNTEAFF	TGTGCCAGCAGTCAATCTACAGGGGGCCCCTTGAACACTGAAGCTTTCTTT
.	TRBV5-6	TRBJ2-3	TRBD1	CASSLLQGRVADTQYF	TGTGCCAGCAGCCTACTACAGGGGAGAGTTGCAGATACGCAGTATTTT
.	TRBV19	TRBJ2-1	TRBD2	CASSRTGTSGYNEQFF	TGTGCCAGTAGCCGGACCGGGACTAGTGGTTACAATGAGCAGTTCTTC
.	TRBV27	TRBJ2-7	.	CASSPSRPGLSYEQYF	TGTGCCAGCAGTCCCTCTAGGCCGGGACTCTCCTACGAGCAGTACTTC
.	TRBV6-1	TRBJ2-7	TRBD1	CASSEAHRGLGEQYF	TGTGCCAGCAGTGAAGCACACAGGGGGTTGGGCGAGCAGTACTTC
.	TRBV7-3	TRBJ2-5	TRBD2	CASSPGTSGRGQETQYF	TGTGCCAGCAGCCCCGGGACTAGCGGGAGGGGTCAAGAGACCCAGTACTTC
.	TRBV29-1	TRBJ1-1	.	CSASIVNTEAFF	TGCAGCGCATCGATAGTGAACACTGAAGCTTTCTTT